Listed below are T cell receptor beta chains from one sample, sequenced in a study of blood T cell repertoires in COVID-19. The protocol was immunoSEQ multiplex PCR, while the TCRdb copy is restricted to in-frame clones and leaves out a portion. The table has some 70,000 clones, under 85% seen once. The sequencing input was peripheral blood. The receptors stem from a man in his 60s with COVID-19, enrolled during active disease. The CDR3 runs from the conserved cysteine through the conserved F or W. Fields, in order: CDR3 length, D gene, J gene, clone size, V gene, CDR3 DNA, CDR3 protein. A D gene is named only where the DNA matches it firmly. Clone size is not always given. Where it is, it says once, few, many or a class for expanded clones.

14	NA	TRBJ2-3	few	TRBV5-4	TGTGCCAGCAGCTTGGTTCAGGGCGCAGATACGCAGTATTTT	CASSLVQGADTQYF
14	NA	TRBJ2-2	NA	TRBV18	TGTGCCAGCTCACCAAGTACTAGTTTCGGGGAGCTGTTTTTT	CASSPSTSFGELFF
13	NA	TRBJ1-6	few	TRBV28	TGTGCCAGCAGGGGGCAGTCCAATTCACCCCTCCACTTT	CASRGQSNSPLHF
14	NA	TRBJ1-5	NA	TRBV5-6	TGTGCCAGCAGCACCCGGGACTACTATCAGCCCCAGCATTTT	CASSTRDYYQPQHF
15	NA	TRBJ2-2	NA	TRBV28	TGTGCCAGTGGGGGCTCCGGCGGGGGCACCGGGGAGCTGTTTTTT	CASGGSGGGTGELFF
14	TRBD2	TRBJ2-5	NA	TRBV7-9	TGTGCCACCGGCCTAGCGGGAGTAGGAGAGACCCAGTACTTC	CATGLAGVGETQYF
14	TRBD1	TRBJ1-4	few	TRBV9	TGTGCCAGCAGCCGGGACAGCAGATCGGAAAAACTGTTTTTT	CASSRDSRSEKLFF
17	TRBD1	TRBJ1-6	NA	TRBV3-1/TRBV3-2	TGTGCCAGCGAACGGACCGGGACAGGGTACGATAATTCACCCCTCCACTTT	CASERTGTGYDNSPLHF
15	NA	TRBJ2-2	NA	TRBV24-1	TGTGCCACCAGTGATTTGGACAGGTCCACCGGGGAGCTGTTTTTT	CATSDLDRSTGELFF
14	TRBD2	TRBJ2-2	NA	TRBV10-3	TGTGCCACCAAGCGGGGAGAGAACACCGGGGAGCTGTTTTTT	CATKRGENTGELFF
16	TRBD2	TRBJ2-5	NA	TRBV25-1	TGTGCCAGCAGTGTACGACTAGCGGGAACTCAAGAGACCCAGTACTTC	CASSVRLAGTQETQYF
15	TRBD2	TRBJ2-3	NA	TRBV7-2	TGTGCCAGCAGCGGCTCCGGGACTAGCGGCGATACGCAGTATTTT	CASSGSGTSGDTQYF
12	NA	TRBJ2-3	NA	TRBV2	TGTGCCCTCGGGTCCCTTACAGATACGCAGTATTTT	CALGSLTDTQYF
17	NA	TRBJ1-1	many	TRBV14	TGTGCCAGCAGCCAAGATTTATTATCGGTTTTGAACACTGAAGCTTTCTTT	CASSQDLLSVLNTEAFF
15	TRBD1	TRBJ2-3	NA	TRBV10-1	TGCGCCAGCAGTGACCGACAGGGGGGCACAGATACGCAGTATTTT	CASSDRQGGTDTQYF
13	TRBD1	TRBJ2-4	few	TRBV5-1	TGCGCCAGCAGAGGACAGGCCCAAAACATTCAGTACTTC	CASRGQAQNIQYF
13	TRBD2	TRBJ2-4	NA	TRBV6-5	TGTGCCATCGGACTAGCGGGAGGAAACATTCAGTACTTC	CAIGLAGGNIQYF
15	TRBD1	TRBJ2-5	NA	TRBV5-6	TGTGCCAGCAGTCGGGACAGGGGACTCCAAGAGACCCAGTACTTC	CASSRDRGLQETQYF
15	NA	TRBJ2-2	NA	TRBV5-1	TGCGCCAGCAGCTTCGGAACAGGGAGGGCCGGGGAGCTGTTTTTT	CASSFGTGRAGELFF
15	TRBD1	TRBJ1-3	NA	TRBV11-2	TGTGCCAGCACCCTAACAGGGGAGAGAAGAAACACCATATATTTT	CASTLTGERRNTIYF
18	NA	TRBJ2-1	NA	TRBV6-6	TGTGCCAGCAGTCCACTAGGGGGGAGGGCCTCCCTGGGGAATGAGCAGTTCTTC	CASSPLGGRASLGNEQFF
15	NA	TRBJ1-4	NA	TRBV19	TGTGCCAGTAGTATAGTGGACAGTTTTAATGAAAAACTGTTTTTT	CASSIVDSFNEKLFF
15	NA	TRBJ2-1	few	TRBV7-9	TGTGCCAGCAGCTCGATAGGGAGCTCCTACAATGAGCAGTTCTTC	CASSSIGSSYNEQFF
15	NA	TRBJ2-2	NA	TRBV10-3	TGTGCCATCAGTATCAAACCAGGGGACACCGGGGAGCTGTTTTTT	CAISIKPGDTGELFF
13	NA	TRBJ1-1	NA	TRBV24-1	TGTGCCACCAGTGATCCCACGGGCACTGAAGCTTTCTTT	CATSDPTGTEAFF
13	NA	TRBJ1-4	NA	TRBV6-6	TGTGCCAGCAGTCCCGGACAGCCAGAAAAACTGTTTTTT	CASSPGQPEKLFF
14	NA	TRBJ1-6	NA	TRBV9	TGTGCCAGCTCGACTGGAACGGGGAATTCACCCCTCCACTTT	CASSTGTGNSPLHF
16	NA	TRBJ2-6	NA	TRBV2	TGTGCCAGCAGTGGTAACAGGGCCCCCGGGGCCAACGTCCTGACTTTC	CASSGNRAPGANVLTF
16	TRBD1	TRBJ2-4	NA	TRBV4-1	TGCGCCAGCAGCCAGGGACAGGGTAGGGCCAAAAACATTCAGTACTTC	CASSQGQGRAKNIQYF
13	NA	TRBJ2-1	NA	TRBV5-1	TGCGCCAGCAGCTTGGACCCGGTTGGTGAGCAGTTCTTC	CASSLDPVGEQFF
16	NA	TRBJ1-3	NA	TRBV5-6	TGTGCCAGCAGCTCGGCGCTAGCGTTCTCTGGAAACACCATATATTTT	CASSSALAFSGNTIYF
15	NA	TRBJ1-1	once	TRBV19	TGTGCCAGTAGACCCAACAGGGTCAAAAACACTGAAGCTTTCTTT	CASRPNRVKNTEAFF
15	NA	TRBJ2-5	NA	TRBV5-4	TGTGCCAGCAGCTTTCGGGGGTCAATCCAAGAGACCCAGTACTTC	CASSFRGSIQETQYF
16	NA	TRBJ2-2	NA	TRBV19	TGTGCCAGTAACGGGATAGGTAGGCTCGGGACCGGGGAGCTGTTTTTT	CASNGIGRLGTGELFF
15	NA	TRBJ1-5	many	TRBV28	TGTGCCAGCAGTCCAGGCGGGACTAGCAATCAGCCCCAGCATTTT	CASSPGGTSNQPQHF
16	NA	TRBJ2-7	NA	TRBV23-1	TGCGCCAGCAGTCAATCGGGGCAGGGTACTTTTTACGAGCAGTACTTC	CASSQSGQGTFYEQYF
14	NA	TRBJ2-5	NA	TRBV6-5	TGTGCCAGCAGTCTGGAGGAGGGACGGGTGACCCAGTACTTC	CASSLEEGRVTQYF
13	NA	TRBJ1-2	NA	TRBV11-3	TGTGCCAGCAGCCTAGGGGACATCTATGGCTACACCTTC	CASSLGDIYGYTF
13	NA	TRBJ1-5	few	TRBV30	TGTGCCTGGAGTTTAGAGAACAATCAGCCCCAGCATTTT	CAWSLENNQPQHF
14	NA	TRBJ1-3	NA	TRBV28	TGTGCCAGCAGTACCCAGGTTCGGGGAAACACCATATATTTT	CASSTQVRGNTIYF
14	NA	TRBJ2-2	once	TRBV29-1	TGCAGCGTTGATTTTACAGGGTCCACCGGGGAGCTGTTTTTT	CSVDFTGSTGELFF
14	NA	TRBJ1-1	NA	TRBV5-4	TGTGCCAGCAGCCCGACAGGTGACGGGACTGAAGCTTTCTTT	CASSPTGDGTEAFF
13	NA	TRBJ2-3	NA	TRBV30	TGTGCCTGGAGTGTACAGGACTATTGGGCGCAGTATTTT	CAWSVQDYWAQYF